The present T cell receptor beta chain was sequenced within a study of graft-versus-host responses after intestinal transplantation. Study-level background: Anti-thymocyte globulin served as induction for all recipients, who then took tacrolimus and steroids for 3 to 4 years. Study-wide points: HvG clone declines early post-transplant were associated with peak circulating GvH levels. Analysis identified GvH clones in recipient marrow, with some appearing first in ileum or blood.

Sequenced by immunoSEQ multiplex PCR; TCRdb stores in-frame clones only, minus some. The sample carries more than 70,000 clones, roughly 90% recorded once. Concerning this clone itself: Its antigen is currently unknown.

The CDR3 spans 14 residues. Germline assignment: CDR1 MNHEY and CDR2 SVGAGI. Trimming removed 2 bases at V and 6 bases at J, with 12 bases between. The chain is built from TRBV6-5 and TRBJ2-3; D is unclear. This receptor was obtained from a human donor who received an intestinal transplant. Sequences were derived from unstimulated CD4+ T cells sorted from spleen or lymph node cells, sampled before intestinal transplant. This CDR3 is CASSYTNNGDTQYF. In DNA, the CDR3 is TGTGCCAGCAGTTACACCAACAACGGGGATACGCAGTATTTT.